This T cell receptor beta chain originates from a study of beta chain features in type 1 diabetes. The sequenced template was cDNA made from the entire isolated RNA. The read count averaged roughly 4 million across naive, central memory and regulatory T cell samples. Some clones are missing from TCRdb's copy, which holds only in-frame ones; the method was immunoSEQ multiplex PCR. This sample has about 140,000 clones; about a tenth occur once, and the top ten carry approximately 0.65%. Averaging roughly 120 mL, one heparinised blood draw came from each individual donor. A CD45RO/CCR7/CD25/CD127/CD95/CD27 panel sorted naive, central memory, regulatory and stem cell-like memory CD4+ cells. This clone was counted between two and nine times. As yet, its antigen is unknown. The CDR3 totals 14 residues. After removal of 6 bases from V and 6 bases from J, the junction contained 6 bases not matched to a gene. From germline, CDR1 is MNHEY and CDR2 SMNVEV (reference sequence).

Study conclusions and caveats: With patients and controls alike, PCR might favor shorter templates to an equal degree.

This chain joins TRBV27 and TRBJ1-4; 8 bases are shared with TRBD1. Sequenced material: central memory CD4+ T cells from blood. The sequence came from a woman between 35 and 50 years old in good health. The DNA of the CDR3 is TGTGCCAGCAGCCGACAGGGGAGACATGAAAAACTGTTTTTT. It translates to CASSRQGRHEKLFF.